Included here is one TCR beta chain sequence, with context. This entry belongs to a study of cytomegalovirus exposure and HLA in healthy donors. PCR used 60 Vbeta primers and 13 Jbeta primers. Sequenced by immunoSEQ multiplex PCR; TCRdb stores in-frame clones only, minus some. The sample yields roughly 63,000 clones, about 75% seen once. The sequence was obtained from a woman aged 40 to 50 in good health and CMV-seropositive. Material: PBMCs.

DNA of the CDR3: TGTGCCAGCAGTTTCAGGGCAGGGGAGAACACCGGGGAGCTGTTTTTT. It is translated as CASSFRAGENTGELFF. The chain is built from TRBV27 and TRBJ2-2, with a tentative D call TRBD1 (6 bases). This CDR3 has 16 amino acids. Germline V lookup: CDR1 MNHEY, CDR2 SMNVEV (reference sequence). V lost 3 bases and J 1 base, leaving 12 bases between the germline ends.